The T cell receptor beta chain under discussion was sequenced for a study of blood T cell repertoires in COVID-19 (dated by TCRdb to 2020 to 2021). Regarding the study in general: Samples covering the acute and convalescent phases of COVID-19 were provided by collaborators in the United States, Italy and Spain. A de-identified subject ID, COVID-19 status, age in years and sex were almost always included in the sample metadata. The dataset comprised deeply sampled blood TCRbeta repertoires from subjects exposed to, actively infected with, or recovered from COVID-19. The material from the prospective study consisted of cDNA or gDNA derived from T cells, B-cell-depleted T cells, or PBMCs. Where available, HLA class I and class II types were obtained from metadata supplied by the sample provider rather than from assay-based typing. The repertoires were made available in a free public database intended to serve as a resource for research on the immune response to SARS-CoV-2. Samples were obtained from the ongoing ImmuneRACE study (first 160 participants) and from 1,254 subjects provided by 6 global collaborators.

Broader findings and caveats from the paper: Clinical and demographic metadata were provided uncurated, with the amount varying by source and participant.

There are 17 amino acids in the CDR3, from cysteine to phenylalanine inclusive. Only the CDR3 part of the read is kept: 51 bases, read in frame from the first base. The germline ends are 18 bases apart after V is trimmed by 1 base and J by 8 bases. CDR1 MDHEN and CDR2 SYDVKM were looked up in the germline V gene. Note on this clone: The antigen it binds to is not known. Per-nucleotide qualities are absent, and no much larger clonotype sits a single base away.

TCRbeta CDR3 regions were amplified from genomic DNA using the immunoSEQ Assay, a bias-controlled multiplex PCR. The original methods were these. The number of nucleated cells in each sample was estimated by amplification of reference gene primers within the assay. To quantify the absolute abundance of each unique TCRbeta CDR3 rearrangement, sequence reads were collapsed and filtered. For each sample, productive Simpson clonality was calculated as the square root of Simpson's diversity index over productive rearrangements. The table comes from immuneACCESS by way of TCRdb, which keeps in-frame sequences with V and J called. Part of the clones is missing from these tables; in studies checked, under half for an unresolved V gene and the rest for unknown reasons. Clonal size and the V and J genes are those of that table, whereas D and trimming came from the DNA. The sample data list roughly 200,000 clones, and 80% of these were observed just once. The top ten hold around 6% of the sample.

The collaborating institutions used their own protocols to collect whole blood in K2EDTA tubes. For TCRbeta analysis, collaborators shipped samples in one of three forms: frozen whole blood, isolated PBMCs, or DNA extracted from either of those sample types. Sequences were obtained from peripheral blood. The rearranged segments are TRBV28 and TRBJ1-6; tentative D gene TRBD1, with 5 bases matching. The source is an older woman with acute or convalescent COVID-19. The CDR3 protein: CASSLSSSGSLHSPLHF. The DNA sequence reads TGTGCCAGCAGTTTATCCTCATCAGGGTCCCTCCATTCACCCCTCCACTTT. Extended through the reference TRBV28 and TRBJ1-6 proteins, this CDR3 yields the full variable domain: DVKVTQSSRYLVKRTGEKVFLECVQDMDHENMFWYRQDPGLGLRLIYFSYDVKMKEKGDIPEGYSVSREKKERFSLILESASTNQTSMYLCASSLSSSGSLHSPLHFGNGTRLTVT.